The next 7 T cell receptor beta chains were all read from a single sample in a study of Tregs in tolerant kidney transplant recipients. Data came from immunoSEQ multiplex PCR; TCRdb stores just in-frame clones and leaves some out. The sample carries 240,000 or so clones, more than 65% recorded once. Material: CD4+ T cells from blood. All receptors derive from a human donor in good health.

This clone was counted a single time. Other DNA sequences in this specimen translate into the identical CDR3. The chain couples TRBV5-1 to TRBJ1-1; weak D call: TRBD1 (6 bases). This CDR3 contains 14 residues. Trimming took off 0 bases at V and 8 bases at J, with 14 bases between the two ends. Germline CDR1 SGHRS, CDR2 YFSETQ. The CDR3 DNA reads as TGCGCCAGCAGCTTGGCAGGGGTGGGCACCGAAGCTTTCTTT. Translated: CASSLAGVGTEAFF.

The V gene is TRBV5-1, the J gene TRBJ2-1; D not resolved. Germline V gives CDR1 SGHRS, CDR2 YFSETQ. The CDR3 spans 16 residues. V lost 4 bases, J lost 4 bases, and 18 bases lay in between. The CDR3 reads CASSHPLVARYNEQFF. In nucleotides, the CDR3 is TGCGCCAGCAGCCACCCGTTGGTCGCGCGATACAATGAGCAGTTCTTC.

The chain couples TRBV6-1 to TRBJ2-1; TRBD2 is a possible D gene (6 bases). The CDR3 runs 13 residues. V lost 5 bases, J lost 10 bases, and 15 bases lay in between. Germline-derived CDR1 and CDR2 are MNHNS and SASEGT. The CDR3 region is CASSFYRGWEQFF. In nucleotides, the CDR3 is TGTGCCAGCAGTTTTTATCGGGGGTGGGAGCAGTTCTTC.

The V and J genes are TRBV9 and TRBJ1-4; weak D call: TRBD1 (5 bases). Germline CDR1 SGDLS, CDR2 YYNGEE. This CDR3 spans 15 amino acids. V gave up 4 bases and J gave up 7 bases, with 17 bases separating them. CDR3 nucleotides: TGTGCCAGCAGCCCCCGGGACGATTATAGTGAAAAACTGTTTTTT. Amino acid sequence: CASSPRDDYSEKLFF.

This sequence joins TRBV30 and TRBJ2-1, with D perhaps assigned TRBD1 or TRBD2 (6 bases each). V was clipped by 2 bases and J by 4 bases, with 18 bases between them. The CDR3 is 16 residues long. CDR1 GTSNPN and CDR2 SVGIG come from the germline V gene (reference sequence). CDR3 in amino acids: CAWSPRGPLGYNEQFF. The CDR3 DNA reads TGTGCCTGGAGTCCCCGGGGGCCCCTGGGGTACAATGAGCAGTTCTTC.

J is TRBJ2-1 and V is TRBV4-2, with TRBD2 matching over 9 bases. The CDR3 covers 18 residues. V lost 5 bases and J lost 4; bases outside the gene matches: 15. Germline CDR1 and CDR2: LGHNA and YNFKEQ. CDR3 coding DNA: TGTGCCAGCAGCACGCCGACTAGCGGATTTTACTCTTACAATGAGCAGTTCTTC. Its protein product is CASSTPTSGFYSYNEQFF.

This clone was seen a single time. One junction end disagrees with the germline gene, perhaps due to a read error. The chain is built from TRBV14 and TRBJ1-6; weak D call: TRBD1 (6 bases). CDR3 size: 15 residues. Germline values: CDR1 SGHDN, CDR2 FVKESK. The chain's CDR3 is CARSPGQLGNSPLHF. For the CDR3, the DNA is TGTGCCCGCAGCCCTGGACAGCTTGGCAATTCACCCCTCCACTTT. The variable domain in full, with the rest retrieved from reference TRBV14 and TRBJ1-6, is EAGVTQFPSHSVIEKGQTVTLRCDPISGHDNLYWYRRVMGKEIKFLLHFVKESKQDESGMPNNRFLAERTGGTYSTLKVQPAELEDSGVYFCARSPGQLGNSPLHFGNGTRLTVT.